The 25 T cell receptor beta chains below all came from one sample that was sequenced in a study of blood T cell repertoires in COVID-19 (dated by TCRdb to about 2020). The method was the immunoSEQ multiplex PCR assay. As stored in TCRdb, this immuneACCESS dataset retains in-frame rearrangements with V and J assigned. A fraction of the clones does not appear; measured against another copy, unresolved V genes explain less than half of the discrepancy, and the remainder lacks a known reason. This sample lists a few hundred thousand clones; roughly 87% were detected once. The ten largest clones add up to just under 9% of the sample. Specimen: PBMCs or T cells enriched from blood (not recorded which). These receptors originate from a woman between 18 and 30 years old who had recovered from COVID-19.

This chain links TRBV7-3 with TRBJ1-6; D remains ambiguous. CDR1 and CDR2 (germline): SGHTA, FQGTGA. This CDR3 has 14 residues. The ends were cut back, 2 bases at V and 8 bases at J, with 10 bases in the middle. DNA for the CDR3: TGTGCCAGCAGCTTATCGGGGTCCTATTCACCCCTCCACTTT. Translated: CASSLSGSYSPLHF.

The chain couples TRBV5-6 to TRBJ1-2; 8 nucleotides match TRBD1. V lost 2 bases and J lost 2; bases outside the gene matches: 5. The CDR3 consists of 15 residues. The germline V gene has CDR1 SGHDT and CDR2 YYEEEE. Here the CDR3 reads CASSLTGTGNYGYTF. CDR3 nucleotide sequence: TGTGCCAGCAGCTTAACCGGGACAGGCAACTATGGCTACACCTTC.

The rearrangement uses TRBV18 and TRBJ2-3; D perhaps matches TRBD2 (6 bases). This CDR3 is 15 amino acids long. V was cut by 2 bases and J by 5 bases, with 14 bases left in between. In germline, CDR1 is KGHSH, CDR2 LQKENI. The CDR3 reads CASSPSPGVGDTQYF. The CDR3, as DNA: TGTGCCAGCTCACCATCCCCGGGAGTTGGAGATACGCAGTATTTT.

Worth noting for this clone: The same CDR3 also results from other DNA sequences found in this sample. The chain combines TRBV5-1 with TRBJ2-1; tentative D call: TRBD2 (6 bases). The CDR3 spans 15 residues. CDR1 is SGHRS and CDR2 is YFSETQ in the germline V gene. V lost 2 bases and J lost 0, with 9 bases in between. CDR3: CASSFSGGSYNEQFF. CDR3 sequence (DNA): TGCGCCAGCAGCTTTAGCGGTGGCTCCTACAATGAGCAGTTCTTC.

As DNA, the CDR3 is TGTGCCAGCAGTCCGGCGAGGGGGCGGAGCACAGATACGCAGTATTTT. It yields the protein CASSPARGRSTDTQYF. The V call is TRBV2, the J call TRBJ2-3; 7 bases line up with TRBD1. The V gene end was trimmed by 5 bases and the J gene end by 0 bases; junction bases not matched to a gene: 8. The germline V gene has CDR1 SNHLY and CDR2 FYNNEI. The CDR3 is made up of 16 amino acids.

The chain employs TRBV2 and TRBJ1-5; 10 bases agree with TRBD1. Germline values: CDR1 SNHLY, CDR2 FYNNEI. V shed 4 bases and J 3 bases; nucleotides not matched to a gene: 6. The CDR3 loop spans 16 amino acids. The CDR3 sequence is CASSAPTGGNNQPQHF. CDR3 DNA: TGTGCCAGCAGTGCACCGACAGGGGGCAACAATCAGCCCCAGCATTTT. Full variable domain (missing parts from reference TRBV2 and TRBJ1-5): EPEVTQTPSHQVTQMGQEVILRCVPISNHLYFYWYRQILGQKVEFLVSFYNNEISEKSEIFDDQFSVERPDGSNFTLKIRSTKLEDSAMYFCASSAPTGGNNQPQHFGDGTRLSIL.

The chain uses TRBV28 and TRBJ1-6; TRBD1 matches 9 bases. The CDR3 runs to 12 residues. Looked up from germline, CDR1 is MDHEN and CDR2 is SYDVKM. V was clipped by 10 bases and J by 17 bases; unmatched bases: 12. The CDR3 DNA is TGTGCCACTCTCTCTCCGGGACAGGGCTTCCACTTT. Amino acids: CATLSPGQGFHF.

This chain connects TRBV2 to TRBJ2-1; 7 bases align to TRBD2. In germline, CDR1 is SNHLY, CDR2 FYNNEI. The J segment lost 7 bases and the V segment lost 2 bases, leaving 5 bases of the junction unmatched. This CDR3 contains 14 residues. As DNA, the CDR3 is TGTGCCAGCAGTGAACGGGAGGCAGGGAATGAGCAGTTCTTC. This encodes CASSEREAGNEQFF.

The chain joins TRBV3-1 (or the pseudogene TRBV3-2) to TRBJ2-1; 10 bases are shared with TRBD2. J gave up 8 bases and V 1 base, and 5 bases lay outside the gene matches. This CDR3 region has 15 residues. In germline, CDR1 is LGHDT, CDR2 YNNKEL (reference sequence). The CDR3 coding sequence is TGTGCCAGCAGCCAAGGAGCGGGGGGGCATTATGAGCAGTTCTTC. Protein: CASSQGAGGHYEQFF.

This sequence joins TRBV12-5 and TRBJ2-5, with TRBD2 identical over 9 bases. Trimming at V came to 1 base and at J to 2 bases, leaving 8 bases not matched to a gene. This CDR3 has 17 amino acids. Germline CDR1 is LGHNT and CDR2 is FRNRAP. The CDR3 DNA follows: TGTGCTAGTGGTTTGGGGGTAGCGGGGGATCAGCAAGAGACCCAGTACTTC. It translates to CASGLGVAGDQQETQYF.

This chain uses TRBV5-1 with TRBJ2-1; D remains ambiguous. The CDR3 extends over 13 amino acids. Trimming took off 8 bases at V and 0 bases at J, with 9 bases between the two ends. Germline V gene lookup returns CDR1 SGHRS and CDR2 YFSETQ. CDR3 DNA sequence: TGCGCCAGTGGGCTGGACTCCTACAATGAGCAGTTCTTC. It yields the protein CASGLDSYNEQFF.

V gene TRBV11-2 combines with J gene TRBJ2-1, with 10 bases lining up with TRBD1. Looked up from germline, CDR1 is SGHAT and CDR2 is FQNNGV. With 3 bases clipped from V and 6 bases from J, the junction kept 14 bases outside the gene matches. The CDR3 sequence is 18 residues long. The DNA for the CDR3 is TGTGCCAGCAGCTTTATAATTACCGGGACAGGGGTCCCCAATGAGCAGTTCTTC. The encoded protein is CASSFIITGTGVPNEQFF.

This sequence joins TRBV6-2 or TRBV6-3 and TRBJ1-1; 10 positions match TRBD1. Germline CDR1 MNHEY, CDR2 SVGEGT. J was trimmed by 1 base and V by 4 bases; bases with no gene match: 12. The CDR3 is 18 residues long. CDR3 amino acids: CASSSSTGTGEENTEAFF. CDR3 DNA sequence: TGTGCCAGCAGTTCCTCAACCGGGACAGGGGAGGAGAACACTGAAGCTTTCTTT.

The gene calls are TRBV7-6 and TRBJ2-7; 8 bases fit TRBD2. V shed 8 bases and J 3 bases; nucleotides not matched to a gene: 3. Germline CDR1 and CDR2: SGHVS and FNYEAQ. The CDR3 length is 12 residues. CDR3 nucleotide sequence: TGTGCCAGCGGAAGCGGGAGCTACGAGCAGTACTTC. Protein product: CASGSGSYEQYF.

This chain uses TRBV4-3 with TRBJ2-3, with 8 bases fitting TRBD1. The V gene end was trimmed by 3 bases and the J gene end by 0 bases; junction bases not matched to a gene: 2. The CDR3 sequence is 15 residues long. Germline V gene lookup returns CDR1 LGHNA and CDR2 YSLEER. Here the CDR3 DNA reads TGCGCCAGCAGCCAGACAGGGGCTAGCACAGATACGCAGTATTTT. Translated, it gives CASSQTGASTDTQYF.

The chain has TRBV10-3 and TRBJ2-3; tentative D call: TRBD2 (5 bases). This CDR3 spans 16 amino acids. Germline V CDR1 and CDR2: ENHRY, SYGVKD. V gave up 0 bases and J gave up 0 bases, with 10 bases separating them. In DNA form, the CDR3 reads TGTGCCATCAGTGAGTCTGGCGGGCGAAGCACAGATACGCAGTATTTT. Residues: CAISESGGRSTDTQYF.

Only a few counts were recorded for this clone. The rearrangement links TRBV28 to TRBJ2-7; maybe TRBD1 (6 bases). Germline assignment: CDR1 MDHEN and CDR2 SYDVKM. The germline V and J ends were trimmed by 4 bases and 3 bases, with 19 bases remaining between them. This CDR3 is built from 16 residues. In nucleotides, the CDR3 is TGTGCCAGCAGTTCCCCCCGGGCAGGACAGAACTACGAGCAGTACTTC. It translates to CASSSPRAGQNYEQYF. The full variable domain, with the rest looked up from reference TRBV28 and TRBJ2-7, is DVKVTQSSRYLVKRTGEKVFLECVQDMDHENMFWYRQDPGLGLRLIYFSYDVKMKEKGDIPEGYSVSREKKERFSLILESASTNQTSMYLCASSSPRAGQNYEQYFGPGTRLTVT.

The chain combines TRBV29-1 with TRBJ1-2; the D is unclear. Germline CDR1 reads SQVTM; CDR2 reads ANQGSEA. The CDR3 has 13 residues. V was trimmed by 7 bases and J by 4 bases, leaving 16 bases between them. In DNA, the CDR3 is TGCAGCGCCGAAGCTACAGAAGGCTATGGCTACACCTTC. Its protein is CSAEATEGYGYTF.

The chain couples TRBV4-2 to TRBJ1-1, with 11 bases aligning to TRBD1. The CDR3 loop spans 16 amino acids. After removal of 4 bases from V and 6 bases from J, the junction contained 10 bases not matched to a gene. The germline V gene has CDR1 LGHNA and CDR2 YNFKEQ. The CDR3 DNA reads as TGTGCCAGCAGCCCAGGGACAGGGGGGTATGAGGCTGAAGCTTTCTTT. The encoded protein is CASSPGTGGYEAEAFF.

The chain employs TRBV9 and TRBJ2-3, with 15 bases matching TRBD2. Germline assignment: CDR1 SGDLS and CDR2 YYNGEE. This CDR3 region has 18 residues. The J segment lost 0 bases and the V segment lost 0 bases, leaving 2 bases of the junction unmatched. The CDR3 here is CASSVGTSGGDSTDTQYF. CDR3 sequence (DNA): TGTGCCAGCAGCGTAGGGACTAGCGGGGGGGATAGCACAGATACGCAGTATTTT.

The chain links TRBV3-1 (or the pseudogene TRBV3-2) to TRBJ1-2; 10 bases line up with TRBD1. V dropped 4 bases and J dropped 8; count of bases not matched to a gene: 10. Germline lookup yields CDR1 LGHDT and CDR2 YNNKEL (reference sequence). The CDR3 runs to 15 residues. This chain's CDR3 is CASSPGQGDGAGYTF. The DNA for the CDR3 is TGTGCCAGCAGCCCAGGACAGGGGGACGGTGCGGGCTACACCTTC.

This clone appeared a few times. The chain employs TRBV5-1 and TRBJ2-5; TRBD1 is a possible D gene (6 bases). V lost 0 bases and J 5 bases, leaving 8 bases between the germline ends. The CDR3 runs to 13 residues. In germline, CDR1 is SGHRS, CDR2 YFSETQ. The CDR3 coding sequence is TGCGCCAGCAGCTTGGCAGGGGATGAGACCCAGTACTTC. Encoded protein: CASSLAGDETQYF.

This clone was observed once. The chain uses TRBV18 and TRBJ1-5; possibly TRBD1 for D (6 bases). Germline lookup yields CDR1 KGHSH and CDR2 LQKENI. Deletions cut 3 bases from V and 2 bases from J, with 14 bases between. The CDR3 loop spans 16 amino acids. Written as DNA, the CDR3 is TGTGCCAGCTCACCCTTCAGCAGGGGCGGCAATCAGCCCCAGCATTTT. Encoded protein: CASSPFSRGGNQPQHF.

The chain recombines TRBV2 with TRBJ1-4; the D gene is possibly TRBD1 (6 bases). The V and J ends lost 4 bases and 10 bases respectively, with 19 bases between them. The CDR3 has 15 amino acids. CDR1 and CDR2 from the germline V gene are SNHLY and FYNNEI. The CDR3 region has the DNA TGTGCCAGCAGTGCCCTGCGGGCAGGGGAGGGAAAACTGTTTTTT. Its translation: CASSALRAGEGKLFF. The variable domain in full, with the rest retrieved from reference TRBV2 and TRBJ1-4, is EPEVTQTPSHQVTQMGQEVILRCVPISNHLYFYWYRQILGQKVEFLVSFYNNEISEKSEIFDDQFSVERPDGSNFTLKIRSTKLEDSAMYFCASSALRAGEGKLFFGSGTQLSVL.

The chain carries TRBV5-6 and TRBJ1-2; D possibly corresponds to TRBD1 (5 bases). In germline, CDR1 is SGHDT, CDR2 YYEEEE. Deletions cut 4 bases from V and 5 bases from J, with 21 bases between. The CDR3 runs to 16 residues. CDR3 sequence (DNA): TGTGCCAGCAGCCGGGCGGGGGAAGGCATCGGATATGGCTACACCTTC. Translated: CASSRAGEGIGYGYTF.